Presented here are 27 T cell receptor beta chains from one specimen sequenced in a study of T cell changes during pregnancy in multiple sclerosis. Using immunoSEQ multiplex PCR, the repertoire was profiled, and TCRdb retains in-frame clones only, with some absent. The repertoire consists of 35,000 to 55,000 clones, with 92% occurring once and the leading ten covering 2.2%. The starting material was peripheral blood, obtained in the third trimester of pregnancy. The receptors stem from a female donor with multiple sclerosis, enrolled in a pregnancy study.

The V and J genes are TRBV9 and TRBJ1-3, with D unresolved. The V and J ends lost 4 bases and 1 base respectively, with 9 bases between them. The CDR3 has 14 amino acids. The germline V gene has CDR1 SGDLS and CDR2 YYNGEE. The CDR3 region is CASSPAVSGNTIYF. CDR3 nucleotide sequence: TGTGCCAGCAGCCCGGCGGTGTCTGGAAACACCATATATTTT.

J is TRBJ2-2 and V is TRBV28; D not certain. Trimming removed 5 bases from V and 6 bases from J, with 19 bases in between. Germline CDR1 reads MDHEN; CDR2 reads SYDVKM. This CDR3 is 16 amino acids long. CDR3 protein: CASSPRLSILSGELFF. Here the CDR3 DNA reads TGTGCCAGCAGTCCCCGACTCTCTATCCTCTCCGGGGAGCTGTTTTTT.

The chain employs TRBV7-9 and TRBJ2-2; tentative D call: TRBD2 (6 bases). The germline V and J ends were trimmed by 5 bases and 6 bases, with 19 bases remaining between them. This CDR3 comprises 16 residues. Germline V gene data show CDR1 as SEHNR and CDR2 as FQNEAQ (reference sequence). CDR3 in DNA: TGTGCCAGCAGCCCTGCGCCGGGAGAAAGGTCCGGGGAGCTGTTTTTT. Translating gives CASSPAPGERSGELFF.

The chain combines TRBV18 with TRBJ2-5; TRBD1 matches at 10 bases. This CDR3 has 16 residues. J gave up 5 bases and V 3 bases, and 9 bases lay outside the gene matches. Germline-derived CDR1 and CDR2 are KGHSH and LQKENI. The CDR3 region has the DNA TGTGCCAGCTCACCCGGGTCGACAGGGGGCCGTGAGACCCAGTACTTC. The encoded protein is CASSPGSTGGRETQYF.

The chain couples TRBV4-1 to TRBJ2-1, with 12 positions matching TRBD2. CDR1 and CDR2 (germline): MGHRA, YSYEKL. V was clipped by 1 base and J by 6 bases; unmatched bases: 1. This CDR3 has 15 residues. CDR3 protein: CASSQGLAGVNEQFF. The CDR3 coding sequence is TGCGCCAGCAGCCAAGGACTAGCGGGAGTCAATGAGCAGTTCTTC.

The rearrangement joins TRBV4-3 to TRBJ2-7; 9 bases are a match to TRBD2. This CDR3 is built from 16 residues. Germline V CDR1 and CDR2: LGHNA, YSLEER. The V and J ends lost 0 bases and 2 bases, in that order; junction bases with no gene match: 5. The CDR3 DNA reads as TGCGCCAGCAGCCAAGACTCTAGCGGGATTCCCTACGAGCAGTACTTC. Amino acid sequence: CASSQDSSGIPYEQYF.

The V and J genes are TRBV5-1 and TRBJ2-1, with D possibly TRBD1 on 6 matching bases. The germline V and J ends were trimmed by 0 bases and 1 base, with 11 bases remaining between them. The CDR3 is 16 amino acids. Germline V gene data show CDR1 as SGHRS and CDR2 as YFSETQ. CDR3 DNA sequence: TGCGCCAGCAGCTTGGTTGGGGACACTTCCTACAATGAGCAGTTCTTC. Its protein product is CASSLVGDTSYNEQFF. Drawing the rest from reference TRBV5-1 and TRBJ2-1, the complete variable domain is KAGVTQTPRYLIKTRGQQVTLSCSPISGHRSVSWYQQTPGQGLQFLFEYFSETQRNKGNFPGRFSGRQFSNSRSEMNVSTLELGDSALYLCASSLVGDTSYNEQFFGPGTRLTVL.

This sequence joins TRBV20-1 and TRBJ2-7, with 9 bases lining up with TRBD1. CDR3 size: 11 residues. The germline gives CDR1 DFQATT, CDR2 SNEGSKA (reference sequence). The chain's CDR3 is CSTGQGNEQYF. CDR3 bases: TGCAGCACGGGACAGGGCAACGAGCAGTACTTC.

V and J are TRBV27 and TRBJ2-1; 7 bases are a match to TRBD2. The CDR3 runs to 14 residues. V was clipped by 3 bases and J by 8 bases; unmatched bases: 7. From germline, CDR1 is MNHEY and CDR2 SMNVEV (reference sequence). The CDR3 here is CASSFTGGGHEQFF. In nucleotides, the CDR3 is TGTGCCAGCAGTTTCACGGGGGGAGGGCATGAGCAGTTCTTC.

The genes are TRBV6-5 and TRBJ1-2; a weak D match, TRBD1 (5 bases). CDR3 length equals 15 residues. CDR1 is MNHEY, CDR2 SVGAGI, per germline. Trimming stripped 0 bases from V and 3 bases from J, with 11 bases between. CDR3 in amino acids: CASSYSNSGDYGYTF. The CDR3 bases are TGTGCCAGCAGTTACTCGAACTCGGGGGACTATGGCTACACCTTC.

Only one count was recorded for this clone. V usage is TRBV19 and J usage is TRBJ2-1; 13 positions match TRBD2. Per the germline V gene, CDR1 is LNHDA and CDR2 is SQIVND (reference sequence). This CDR3 comprises 18 residues. V gave up 2 bases and J gave up 4 bases; unmatched junction bases: 8. CDR3 DNA: TGTGCCAGTAGTATAACCGCGGGACTAGCGGGGTTTTACAATGAGCAGTTCTTC. Translating gives CASSITAGLAGFYNEQFF. Full variable domain (remainder filled in from reference TRBV19 and TRBJ2-1): DGGITQSPKYLFRKEGQNVTLSCEQNLNHDAMYWYRQDPGQGLRLIYYSQIVNDFQKGDIAEGYSVSREKKESFPLTVTSAQKNPTAFYLCASSITAGLAGFYNEQFFGPGTRLTVL.

J is TRBJ2-7 and V is TRBV5-1; D may be TRBD2 (6 bases). Germline CDR1 SGHRS, CDR2 YFSETQ. V lost 0 bases, J lost 1 base, and 14 bases lay in between. The CDR3 sequence is 16 residues long. The CDR3 nucleotides are TGCGCCAGCAGCTTGGCCTCTACAGCGGGTTCCTACGAGCAGTACTTC. Encoded protein: CASSLASTAGSYEQYF.

The chain couples TRBV11-2 to TRBJ2-5, with TRBD2 as a possible D gene (6 bases). V lost 1 base to trimming and J lost 1 base, with 22 bases between them. There are 19 residues in the CDR3. The germline gives CDR1 SGHAT, CDR2 FQNNGV. CDR3 in DNA: TGTGCCAGCAGCTTAGTGGGAAGGCGGGGAGCACCACCCCAAGAGACCCAGTACTTC. As protein: CASSLVGRRGAPPQETQYF.

The chain links TRBV25-1 to TRBJ2-7; unclear D gene. Trimming stripped 2 bases from V and 5 bases from J, with 4 bases between. Per germline, CDR1 MGHDK and CDR2 SYGVNS. The CDR3 has 11 residues. The CDR3 reads CASSEPHEQYF. DNA for the CDR3: TGTGCCAGCAGTGAACCTCACGAGCAGTACTTC.

The chain is built from TRBV29-1 and TRBJ1-1; perhaps TRBD1 as D (6 bases). The CDR3 totals 12 residues. V was shortened by 4 bases and J by 5 bases, with 11 bases between the two germline ends. Germline lookup yields CDR1 SQVTM and CDR2 ANQGSEA. The CDR3 is CSVAGGLTEAFF. CDR3 nucleotide sequence: TGCAGCGTTGCGGGGGGGCTTACTGAAGCTTTCTTT.

The chain couples TRBV9 to TRBJ2-1, with 8 bases that match TRBD2. This CDR3 comprises 15 residues. Per the germline V gene, CDR1 is SGDLS and CDR2 is YYNGEE. Trimming removed 1 base from V and 3 bases from J; junction bases left unmatched: 3. CDR3 sequence (DNA): TGTGCCAGCAGCGTAAGCGGGAGAGACTACAATGAGCAGTTCTTC. As protein: CASSVSGRDYNEQFF.

A single count supports this clone. CDR3 sequence (DNA): TGTGCCAGCACTGAAGGGGGTTTCGCCACAGATACGCAGTATTTT. It encodes CASTEGGFATDTQYF. This sequence joins TRBV28 and TRBJ2-3; D possibly corresponds to TRBD1 (6 bases). CDR3 size: 15 residues. The germline CDR1 and CDR2 sequences are MDHEN and SYDVKM. V was trimmed by 7 bases and J by 2 bases, leaving 16 bases between them.

This clone was observed once. CDR3: CASSIARGSYNEQFF. In DNA form, the CDR3 reads TGTGCCAGTAGTATAGCCAGGGGATCCTACAATGAGCAGTTCTTC. The gene calls are TRBV19 and TRBJ2-1, with D possibly being TRBD1 (6 bases). Per the germline V gene, CDR1 is LNHDA and CDR2 is SQIVND (reference sequence). This CDR3 region has 15 residues. V was pared by 1 base and J by 1 base, with 8 bases between.

V gene TRBV2 combines with J gene TRBJ1-5; 8 nucleotides line up with TRBD1. V lost 6 bases and J lost 0; bases outside the gene matches: 4. The CDR3 runs 15 residues. Germline CDR1 is SNHLY and CDR2 is FYNNEI. The CDR3 spells CASRDRAGSNQPQHF. The CDR3 coding sequence is TGTGCCAGCAGGGACAGGGCCGGTAGCAATCAGCCCCAGCATTTT.

The rearrangement links TRBV30 to TRBJ2-3; D remains unclear. V gave up 4 bases and J gave up 3 bases, with 8 bases separating them. The CDR3 is 12 residues long. Germline loops: CDR1 GTSNPN, CDR2 SVGIG (reference sequence). The CDR3, as DNA: TGTGCCTGGACCCATTCAACAGATACGCAGTATTTT. Amino acid sequence: CAWTHSTDTQYF.

The gene calls are TRBV2 and TRBJ1-4; D is ambiguous. The CDR3 is 14 amino acids. Germline CDR1 reads SNHLY; CDR2 reads FYNNEI. The germline V and J ends were trimmed by 6 bases and 4 bases, with 12 bases remaining between them. The CDR3 sequence is CASRFSGINEKLFF. Written as DNA, the CDR3 is TGTGCCAGCAGGTTTTCGGGGATTAATGAAAAACTGTTTTTT.

The V gene is TRBV5-6, the J gene TRBJ2-1; no definite D call. This CDR3 contains 13 residues. Trimming stripped 4 bases from V and 9 bases from J, with 14 bases between. Germline CDR1 SGHDT, CDR2 YYEEEE. The CDR3: CASSAGWSGEQFF. The DNA for the CDR3 is TGTGCCAGCAGCGCCGGGTGGAGTGGTGAGCAGTTCTTC.

V is TRBV29-1 and J is TRBJ2-7; 7 nucleotides line up with TRBD1. This CDR3 region has 11 residues. Germline values: CDR1 SQVTM, CDR2 ANQGSEA. V was pared by 4 bases and J by 3 bases, with 0 bases of the junction left unmatched. The CDR3 region has the DNA TGCAGCGTTGGGGACAGCTACGAGCAGTACTTC. The encoded protein is CSVGDSYEQYF.

This sequence joins TRBV4-1 and TRBJ2-1; D possibly corresponds to TRBD1 (7 bases). Trimming took off 5 bases at V and 3 bases at J, with 14 bases between the two ends. Germline V gene lookup returns CDR1 MGHRA and CDR2 YSYEKL. CDR3 length equals 15 residues. CDR3 protein: CASSGAGGLYNEQFF. As DNA, the CDR3 is TGCGCCAGCAGCGGAGCAGGGGGGCTCTACAATGAGCAGTTCTTC.

The chain carries TRBV7-8 and TRBJ2-5, with 9 bases that match TRBD1. The junction had 8 bases not matched to a gene; V was cut back by 1 base and J by 5 bases. CDR3 length equals 16 residues. Germline CDR1 SGHVS, CDR2 FQNEAQ. CDR3 protein: CASSLVPDRGSETQYF. CDR3 sequence (DNA): TGTGCCAGCAGCTTAGTCCCGGACAGGGGTTCGGAGACCCAGTACTTC.

The chain carries TRBV9 and TRBJ2-1, with TRBD1 matching 8 bases. V shed 4 bases and J 3 bases; nucleotides not matched to a gene: 6. The CDR3 totals 15 residues. Germline V gives CDR1 SGDLS, CDR2 YYNGEE. The DNA of the CDR3 is TGTGCCAGCAGCCGGTCCGGGACAGGCTACAATGAGCAGTTCTTC. It is translated as CASSRSGTGYNEQFF.

This chain connects TRBV29-1 to TRBJ1-1, with D possibly matching TRBD1 (5 bases). The CDR3 spans 11 residues. Germline V gives CDR1 SQVTM, CDR2 ANQGSEA. V shed 6 bases and J shed 8 bases, with 13 bases lying between them. CDR3 nucleotides: TGCAGCGTCAACAGGTTTGGGGAAGCTTTCTTT. This gives the protein CSVNRFGEAFF.